The 19 T cell receptor beta chains listed next were all sequenced from one sample in a study of OX40 agonist ivuxolimab in advanced cancers. The assay was immunoSEQ multiplex PCR, and TCRdb's table has in-frame clones only and misses some. Of about 50,000 clones in the sample, 70% to 90% are singletons; the top ten hold 12%. The source material was CD4+ or CD8+ T cells sorted from blood, sampled in a trial of the OX40 agonist ivuxolimab. The receptor set was obtained from an adult with an advanced solid tumor such as melanoma, head and neck, liver or kidney cancer.

This chain joins TRBV13 and TRBJ2-3; no firm D call. This CDR3 is 14 amino acids long. V was pared by 0 bases and J by 0 bases, with 4 bases between. Germline loops: CDR1 PRHDT, CDR2 FYEKMQ (reference sequence). The CDR3 reads CASSLGVSTDTQYF. CDR3 in DNA: TGTGCCAGCAGCTTAGGCGTCAGCACAGATACGCAGTATTTT. Filled out from reference TRBV13 and TRBJ2-3, the complete variable domain reads AAGVIQSPRHLIKEKRETATLKCYPIPRHDTVYWYQQGPGQDPQFLISFYEKMQSDKGSIPDRFSAQQFSDYHSELNMSSLELGDSALYFCASSLGVSTDTQYFGPGTRLTVL.

Comment on this clone: No conserved phenylalanine or tryptophan ends this CDR3, so it is likely a read error. No DNA is shown, since the ends of the CDR3 on it are uncertain; the CDR3 is the one TCRdb lists. This chain connects TRBV11-2 to TRBJ1-3; TRBD1, the table's D call, was not compared with the DNA. Inclusive of both ends, the CDR3 amounts to 13 amino acids. Germline-derived CDR1 and CDR2 are SGHAT and FQNNGV. Here the CDR3 reads CASSPRTGPHMAL.

This sequence joins TRBV27 and TRBJ2-1; D remains ambiguous. Trimming took 5 bases from V and 3 from J, leaving 2 bases between them. From germline, CDR1 is MNHEY and CDR2 SMNVEV (reference sequence). This CDR3 contains 11 residues. The CDR3: CASSNYNEQFF. The CDR3 DNA is TGTGCCAGCAGTAACTACAATGAGCAGTTCTTC.

This chain joins TRBV27 and TRBJ2-1; 8 nucleotides line up with TRBD2. J gave up 2 bases and V 3 bases, and 3 bases lay outside the gene matches. CDR1 and CDR2 (germline): MNHEY, SMNVEV (reference sequence). The CDR3 runs 15 residues. The CDR3 nucleotides are TGTGCCAGCAGTTTGATAGCGGGAACCTACAATGAGCAGTTCTTC. Translated, it gives CASSLIAGTYNEQFF.

The J gene is TRBJ1-4, the V gene TRBV5-1; the match to TRBD1 covers 9 bases. Per the germline V gene, CDR1 is SGHRS and CDR2 is YFSETQ. V shed 2 bases and J 1 base; nucleotides not matched to a gene: 6. The CDR3 extends over 17 amino acids. DNA of the CDR3: TGCGCCAGCAGCTTTGACCCGGACAGGGGAACTAATGAAAAACTGTTTTTT. This sequence encodes CASSFDPDRGTNEKLFF. Full variable domain (remainder filled in from reference TRBV5-1 and TRBJ1-4): KAGVTQTPRYLIKTRGQQVTLSCSPISGHRSVSWYQQTPGQGLQFLFEYFSETQRNKGNFPGRFSGRQFSNSRSEMNVSTLELGDSALYLCASSFDPDRGTNEKLFFGSGTQLSVL.

This clone was seen a single time. The rearrangement uses TRBV5-1 and TRBJ2-3, with D tentatively TRBD2 (6 bases). This CDR3 is 16 amino acids long. Trimming pared 0 bases from V and 10 bases from J, leaving 21 bases between. Germline V gives CDR1 SGHRS, CDR2 YFSETQ. CDR3 in DNA: TGCGCCAGCAGCTTGGTACCAGACGCGGCGGGCGGGGCGCAGTATTTT. Translating it yields CASSLVPDAAGGAQYF.

V gene TRBV4-3 combines with J gene TRBJ2-1, with D tentatively TRBD1 or TRBD2 (7 bases each). The CDR3 is made up of 14 amino acids. Trimming cost V 4 bases and J 5 bases, with 12 bases left between them. From germline, CDR1 is LGHNA and CDR2 YSLEER. CDR3 nucleotide sequence: TGCGCCAGCAGCCCAGGGGGGGGCAACAATGAGCAGTTCTTC. It codes for CASSPGGGNNEQFF.

This chain links TRBV11-1 with TRBJ2-7; 7 nucleotides agree with TRBD1. After removal of 2 bases from V and 3 bases from J, the junction contained 4 bases not matched to a gene. CDR1 and CDR2 (germline): SGHAT, FQDESV (reference sequence). This CDR3 spans 14 amino acids. The CDR3 is CASSLFTGDYEQYF. In DNA, the CDR3 is TGTGCCAGCAGCTTATTTACAGGGGACTACGAGCAGTACTTC.

The chain joins TRBV28 to TRBJ2-7; 10 bases fit TRBD1. CDR1 is MDHEN, CDR2 SYDVKM, per germline. After removal of 3 bases from V and 2 bases from J, the junction contained 4 bases not matched to a gene. The CDR3 consists of 15 residues. The CDR3 nucleotides read TGTGCCAGCAGTTTTTGGACAGGGGGTGCCTACGAGCAGTACTTC. It encodes CASSFWTGGAYEQYF.

This sequence joins TRBV14 and TRBJ1-1; the match to TRBD1 covers 9 bases. The germline V gene has CDR1 SGHDN and CDR2 FVKESK. V lost 2 bases to trimming and J lost 5 bases; unmatched junction nucleotides: 6. The CDR3 covers 15 residues. CDR3 coding DNA: TGTGCCAGCAGCCAATTTCCGGGACAGGGAACTGAAGCTTTCTTT. It translates to CASSQFPGQGTEAFF.

V and J are TRBV4-3 and TRBJ2-1; D is ambiguous. From germline, CDR1 is LGHNA and CDR2 YSLEER. The V and J ends lost 1 base and 3 bases respectively, with 13 bases between them. The CDR3 runs 16 residues. The CDR3 here is CASSQARNAVYNEQFF. The CDR3 nucleotides are TGCGCCAGCAGCCAAGCCAGAAACGCTGTCTACAATGAGCAGTTCTTC.

The gene calls are TRBV9 and TRBJ1-2; weak D call: TRBD1 (6 bases). The CDR3 has 15 amino acids. Germline CDR1 reads SGDLS; CDR2 reads YYNGEE. V was cut by 4 bases and J by 0 bases, with 13 bases left in between. CDR3 in amino acids: CASSPRGATNYGYTF. In DNA form, the CDR3 reads TGTGCCAGCAGCCCAAGGGGGGCGACTAACTATGGCTACACCTTC.

V usage is TRBV7-8 and J usage is TRBJ2-7; TRBD2 agrees at 14 bases. Germline lookup yields CDR1 SGHVS and CDR2 FQNEAQ. The CDR3 covers 18 residues. With V trimmed by 2 bases and J by 3 bases, 9 bases remained unmatched. The CDR3 spells CASSLPRLAGGQDYEQYF. CDR3 nucleotides: TGTGCCAGCAGCTTACCCCGACTAGCGGGAGGGCAGGACTACGAGCAGTACTTC.

This clone was seen only once. The V and J genes are TRBV18 and TRBJ2-5, with D possibly TRBD2 on 6 matching bases. Gene TRBJ2-7 matches the end of the DNA better, so the J call may be wrong. The CDR3 sequence is 14 residues long. Germline loops: CDR1 KGHSH, CDR2 LQKENI. DNA of the CDR3: TGTGCCAGCTCACCAGCGACTAGTTCCTACGAGCAGTACTTC. This sequence encodes CASSPATSSYEQYF.

The rearrangement uses TRBV28 and TRBJ1-4; weak D call: TRBD1 (6 bases). This CDR3 spans 16 amino acids. Germline V gene data show CDR1 as MDHEN and CDR2 as SYDVKM. With 3 bases removed from V and 2 bases from J, the gap between germline ends came to 13 bases. As DNA, the CDR3 is TGTGCCAGCAGTTTCCCCCGACAGGCCACTAATGAAAAACTGTTTTTT. Translating it yields CASSFPRQATNEKLFF.

With respect to this clone: The sample has other DNA sequences that encode this CDR3 too. The J gene is TRBJ1-1, the V gene TRBV19; the D gene is possibly TRBD1 (5 bases). V lost 6 bases, J lost 4 bases, and 12 bases lay in between. Germline assignment: CDR1 LNHDA and CDR2 SQIVND (reference sequence). There are 13 residues in the CDR3. The CDR3 coding sequence is TGTGCCAGTAGGATCGGGGGGACCACTGAAGCTTTCTTT. It translates to CASRIGGTTEAFF.

The chain carries TRBV4-3 and TRBJ2-7; TRBD2 matches at 8 bases. Looked up from germline, CDR1 is LGHNA and CDR2 is YSLEER. The CDR3 is 14 amino acids. Losses at the gene ends were 5 bases for V and 3 bases for J; bases not matched to a gene: 6. The CDR3 DNA reads TGCGCCAGCAGCACTCGAGCGGGGGACTACGAGCAGTACTTC. The encoded protein is CASSTRAGDYEQYF.

The J gene is TRBJ1-5, the V gene TRBV28; 7 positions agree with TRBD1. The V segment lost 6 bases and the J segment 2 bases; nucleotides outside the gene matches: 7. Germline V gene data show CDR1 as MDHEN and CDR2 as SYDVKM. The CDR3 totals 15 residues. Here the CDR3 DNA reads TGTGCCAGCAGCTCTGACAGGGATGGCAATCAGCCCCAGCATTTT. Its protein is CASSSDRDGNQPQHF. The variable domain in full, completed from reference TRBV28 and TRBJ1-5, reads DVKVTQSSRYLVKRTGEKVFLECVQDMDHENMFWYRQDPGLGLRLIYFSYDVKMKEKGDIPEGYSVSREKKERFSLILESASTNQTSMYLCASSSDRDGNQPQHFGDGTRLSIL.

This clone was picked up one time. V is TRBV21-1 and J is TRBJ2-7; the table calls TRBD2, which could not be checked here. TRBV21-1 is annotated as a pseudogene. The CDR3 loop spans 18 amino acids. The CDR3 loop is CASGGTSGAFFSSYEQYF. The CDR3 DNA sequence: TGTGCCAGCGGGGGGACTAGCGGGGCTTTCTTTAGCTCCTACGAGCAGTACTTC.